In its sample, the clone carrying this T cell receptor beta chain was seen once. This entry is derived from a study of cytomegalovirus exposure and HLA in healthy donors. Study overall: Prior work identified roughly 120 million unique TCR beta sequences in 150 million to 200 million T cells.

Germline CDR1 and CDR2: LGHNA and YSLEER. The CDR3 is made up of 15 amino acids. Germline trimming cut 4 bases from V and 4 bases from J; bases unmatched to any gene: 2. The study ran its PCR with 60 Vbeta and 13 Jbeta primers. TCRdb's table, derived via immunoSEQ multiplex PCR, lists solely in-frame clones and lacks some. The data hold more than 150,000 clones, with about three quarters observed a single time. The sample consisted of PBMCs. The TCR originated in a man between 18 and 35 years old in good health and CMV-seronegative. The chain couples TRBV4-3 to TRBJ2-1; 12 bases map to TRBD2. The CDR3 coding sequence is TGCGCCAGCAGCCTGCTAGCGGGAGGGTACAATGAGCAGTTCTTC. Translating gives CASSLLAGGYNEQFF.